This TCR beta chain was sequenced for a study of STAT3 mutations in large granular lymphocyte leukemia (dated by TCRdb to 2018 to 2020). Concerning the study at large: Canonical activating STAT3 mutations were detected in roughly half of the longitudinally sequenced T-LGLL patients. As controls within the study, a couple of patients with natural killer LGL leukemia were also sequenced longitudinally. To reconstruct clonal hierarchy and dynamics, serial deep sequencing of TCRbeta CDR3 and STAT3 was performed in patients with T-cell large granular lymphocyte leukemia. From an initial cohort of over 200 LGL patients, roughly 17 representative T-LGLL cases were selected for longitudinal TCRbeta and STAT3 sequencing. More than half of T-LGLL patients received one or more immunosuppressive therapy regimens, with hematologic response in over 35% of those treated. Each patient was sequenced at an average of about 3.6 time points, ranging from 2 to 8 samplings. Here is what the overall study found, with its caveats: Persisting codominant clonotypes in some patients meant a small but highly pathogenic clone may have been missed. Several patients had a dominant TCR clone burden greater than the STAT3 mutant burden, which suggests that the STAT3 mutation arose secondarily within a clone that had already expanded. TCR clonotype switching after therapy was observed in 6 of 18 patients, and all newly emerging clones were found to be STAT3 wild type. Because no samples were available when a clone first appeared, clonal expansion had to be inferred from samplings taken at other points. Every T-LGLL patient showed at least one immunodominant TCRbeta clonotype, and about half showed multiple immunodominant subclonotypes. The linking of therapy response to changes in TCR clonal burden was complicated by variable intervals between samplings and differing treatment regimens.

TCRbeta libraries were sequenced on an Illumina MiSeq, averaging approximately 44,000 productive templates per sample. Multiplex PCR amplification was used to generate TCRbeta CDR3 libraries with the immunoSEQ assay. Per the source publication's procedure: Repertoire diversity was computed as previously defined, with values near 0 indicating extremely monoclonal samples. The source is immuneACCESS, and TCRdb retained only in-frame sequences with V and J called. Part of the clones is not carried over; for the studies checked, unresolved V genes explain less than half of this, and the remainder is unexplained. The V and J calls and clone size are taken from that table; D and trimming were inferred from the DNA. The sample yields roughly 11,000 clones; around 86% were counted once. The biggest ten clones account for approximately 87% of the sample. V is reduced by 2 bases and J by 2 bases, leaving a spacing of 8 bases between them. The germline V gene provides CDR1 SGHDN and CDR2 FVKESK. Reading from cysteine to phenylalanine, the CDR3 counts 14 amino acids. The DNA shown is the 42-base CDR3, in frame from base 1.

A note on this clone: Its antigen has not been determined. No much larger clone exists at a distance of one base, and base qualities are not known.

The same DNA, extracted from blood mononuclear cells, served for both the TCR sequencing and the STAT3 sequencing. Sequences were obtained from peripheral blood mononuclear cells. The source is a man aged 80 or over with T-cell large granular lymphocyte leukemia. Some clones in this sample may be carry-over from other donors' samples. The age is the age at diagnosis. The chain joins TRBV14 to TRBJ2-3, and possibly TRBD1, on 5 matching bases. The nucleotides are TGTGCCAGCAGCCAACAGGACAACACAGATACGCAGTATTTT. Translated, it gives CASSQQDNTDTQYF.